These T cell receptor beta chains were read from a single sample in a study of cytomegalovirus exposure and HLA in healthy donors. TCRdb's table, derived via immunoSEQ multiplex PCR, lists solely in-frame clones and lacks some. The sample holds about 150,000 clones, under 70% seen once. The sample was PBMCs. Receptors originate from a young woman in good health and CMV-seropositive. CDR3s include the opening cysteine and the closing phenylalanine or tryptophan.

TRBV7-8 CASSLIVTYEQYF
TRBV27 CASSSGPAGLKNSPLHF
TRBV19 CASTGEPYEQYF
TRBV10-3 CAIRPSGQSRVNTEAFF
TRBV5-1 CASSLGRGVGEQYF
TRBV19 CASSIEGANQPQHF
TRBV7-9 CASSLTGANEKLFF
TRBV2 CASIPGERTEAFF
TRBV9 CASSPGGQTEAFF
TRBV5-1 CASSPGYIAGEQFF
TRBV5-1 CASSSLAGGSDTQYF